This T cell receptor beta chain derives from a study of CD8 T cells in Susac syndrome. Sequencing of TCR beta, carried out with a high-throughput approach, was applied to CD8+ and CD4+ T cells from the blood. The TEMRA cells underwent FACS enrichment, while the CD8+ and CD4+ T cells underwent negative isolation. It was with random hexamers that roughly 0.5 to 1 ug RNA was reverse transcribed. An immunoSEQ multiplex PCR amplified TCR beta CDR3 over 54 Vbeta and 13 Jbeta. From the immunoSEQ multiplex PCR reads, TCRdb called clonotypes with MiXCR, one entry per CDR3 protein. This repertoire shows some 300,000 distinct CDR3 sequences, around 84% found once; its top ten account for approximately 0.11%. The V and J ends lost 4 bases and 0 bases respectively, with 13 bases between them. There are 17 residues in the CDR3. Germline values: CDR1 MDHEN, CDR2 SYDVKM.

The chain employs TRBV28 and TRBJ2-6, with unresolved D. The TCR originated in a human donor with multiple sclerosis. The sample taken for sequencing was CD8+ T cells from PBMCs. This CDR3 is CASSSLVKSSGANVLTF. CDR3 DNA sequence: TGTGCCAGCAGTTCTTTGGTTAAGTCCTCTGGGGCCAACGTCCTGACTTTC.